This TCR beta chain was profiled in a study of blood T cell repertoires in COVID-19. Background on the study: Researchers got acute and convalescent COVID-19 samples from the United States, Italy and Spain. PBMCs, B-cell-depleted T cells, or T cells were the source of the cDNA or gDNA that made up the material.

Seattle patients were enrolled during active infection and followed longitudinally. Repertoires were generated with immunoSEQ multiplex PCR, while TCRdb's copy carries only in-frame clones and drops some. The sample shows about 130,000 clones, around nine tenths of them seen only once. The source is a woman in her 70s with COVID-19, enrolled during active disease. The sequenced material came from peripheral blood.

The DNA for the CDR3 is TGTGCCAGCAGCCAAGATCGTTCTAGGTGGCAGCGCTCAAGCACAGATACGCAGTATTTT. It codes for CASSQDRSRWQRSSTDTQYF. The chain recombines TRBV3-1 (or the pseudogene TRBV3-2) with TRBJ2-3; unclear D gene. V lost 0 bases and J lost 0, with 22 bases in between. Germline lookup yields CDR1 LGHDT and CDR2 YNNKEL (reference sequence). This CDR3 spans 20 amino acids.